Sequencing of this TCR beta chain was carried out in a study of T cell responses to AZD1222 COVID-19 vaccine. With respect to this clone: Its antigen remains unknown.

Generated by immunoSEQ multiplex PCR, the TCRdb table keeps only in-frame clones and is missing some. The sample contains under 200,000 clones, around 94% of which appear only once. The study, taken as a whole, reports: In the spike-specific TCR repertoire, nearly half reportedly target unmutated variant regions.

The receptor was isolated from an adult in good health. The sample in question was peripheral blood, obtained on day 0 of AZD1222 vaccination.

The CDR3 DNA reads as TGTGCCAGCAGCGTTCGACTAGCGGGGACGACAGATACGCAGTATTTT. It encodes CASSVRLAGTTDTQYF. The rearrangement uses TRBV11-2 and TRBJ2-3, with TRBD2 matching over 11 bases. There are 16 residues in the CDR3. Germline V gene data show CDR1 as SGHAT and CDR2 as FQNNGV. J was trimmed by 3 bases and V by 5 bases; bases with no gene match: 7.